This T cell receptor (beta chain) was recovered during a study of glioma-infiltrating T cells. Amplification of TCR alpha and beta CDR3 regions from RNA used iRepertoire nested multiplex PCR. For one-step reverse transcription and amplification, about 90-400 ng of tissue mRNA or PBMC total RNA was used. TCRdb processed the multiplex PCR reads anew with MiXCR; each CDR3 protein has one entry. Of about 190,000 distinct CDR3 sequences listed, approximately 30% were seen once; the top ten hold roughly 21%. V shed 9 bases, J shed 4 bases, and the junction held 11 bases outside the gene matches. This CDR3 spans 14 amino acids. Germline V gene data show CDR1 as MGHRA and CDR2 as YSYEKL.

V is TRBV4-1 and J is TRBJ2-7; 8 nucleotides agree with TRBD1. This clonotype originated in a human donor with low-grade glioma or glioblastoma, undergoing nonglioma brain surgery, or in good health (not recorded which). The sample comprised glioma tissue, nonneoplastic brain tissue, or PBMCs (not recorded which). The chain's CDR3 is CASSRGTGPYEQYF. The CDR3 DNA reads TGCGCCAGTTCAAGGGGGACAGGACCTTACGAGCAGTACTTC.